This is a list of T cell receptor beta chains from one sample in a study of blood T cell repertoires in COVID-19. The data were produced by immunoSEQ multiplex PCR, yet TCRdb's version contains in-frame clones alone and is incomplete. The table records approximately 220,000 clones, 80% to 90% of them present only once. The sample comprised PBMCs or T cells enriched from blood (not recorded which). Receptors originate from a woman in her fifties or sixties who had been exposed to COVID-19. CDR3s include the opening cysteine and the closing phenylalanine or tryptophan. A D gene is named only where the DNA matches it firmly. Some rows have no size entry. The others give once, few or many, or a class for an expanded clone.

v_gene: TRBV10-3; d_gene: -; j_gene: TRBJ2-5; abundance: -; CDR3nt: TGTGCCATCAGTGAGTTAGAATCCCAAGAGACCCAGTACTTC; CDR3aa: CAISELESQETQYF
v_gene: TRBV24-1; d_gene: -; j_gene: TRBJ2-6; abundance: -; CDR3nt: TGTGCCACCAGTGCAGGGTACGGGGCCAACGTCCTGACTTTC; CDR3aa: CATSAGYGANVLTF
v_gene: TRBV28; d_gene: -; j_gene: TRBJ1-5; abundance: few; CDR3nt: TGTGCCAGCAGGGGGACAACTTCGACAGGAGAGCGCCAGCATTTT; CDR3aa: CASRGTTSTGERQHF
v_gene: TRBV28; d_gene: -; j_gene: TRBJ1-1; abundance: once; CDR3nt: TGTGCCAGCAGTTTCAGAGGACAAGCCACTGAAGCTTTCTTT; CDR3aa: CASSFRGQATEAFF
v_gene: TRBV30; d_gene: -; j_gene: TRBJ1-5; abundance: -; CDR3nt: TGTGCCTGGAGTGTTCGGACTGTGATAGGCGGACCCCAGCATTTT; CDR3aa: CAWSVRTVIGGPQHF
v_gene: TRBV24-1; d_gene: TRBD1; j_gene: TRBJ2-1; abundance: -; CDR3nt: TGTGCCACCAGTAACCGGGACAGGCCTTTCAATGAGCAGTTCTTC; CDR3aa: CATSNRDRPFNEQFF
v_gene: TRBV5-1; d_gene: -; j_gene: TRBJ1-1; abundance: -; CDR3nt: TGCGCCAGCAGCTTCACATCTTTTATGAACACTGAAGCTTTCTTT; CDR3aa: CASSFTSFMNTEAFF
v_gene: TRBV30; d_gene: -; j_gene: TRBJ1-5; abundance: many; CDR3nt: TGTGCCTGGAGTGTAGGGGTTGAGTCTCAGCCCCAGCATTTT; CDR3aa: CAWSVGVESQPQHF
v_gene: TRBV10-3; d_gene: -; j_gene: TRBJ1-2; abundance: -; CDR3nt: TGTGCCATCAGTGCCCCCGGAGGGAAGGGCTATGGCTACACCTTC; CDR3aa: CAISAPGGKGYGYTF
v_gene: TRBV27; d_gene: -; j_gene: TRBJ1-5; abundance: -; CDR3nt: TGTGCCAGCAGCGCCTTGACAGATAGCAATCAGCCCCAGCATTTT; CDR3aa: CASSALTDSNQPQHF
v_gene: TRBV12-5; d_gene: TRBD1; j_gene: TRBJ1-2; abundance: -; CDR3nt: TGTGCTAGTGGGCCCGGGGACAGGGTCTATGGCTACACCTTC; CDR3aa: CASGPGDRVYGYTF
v_gene: TRBV28; d_gene: TRBD1; j_gene: TRBJ1-5; abundance: -; CDR3nt: TGTGCCAGCCGCAGGGGGGCCGTTCAGCCCCAGCATTTT; CDR3aa: CASRRGAVQPQHF
v_gene: TRBV2; d_gene: -; j_gene: TRBJ1-5; abundance: -; CDR3nt: TGTGCCAGCAGGGCAGATCAGCCCCAGCATTTT; CDR3aa: CASRADQPQHF
v_gene: TRBV9; d_gene: TRBD1; j_gene: TRBJ1-2; abundance: few; CDR3nt: TGTGCCAGCAGCGTAGCCCCCCCCTCGGGACAGGGTGTCGTTGGGGTTTACTTC; CDR3aa: CASSVAPPSGQGVVGVYF
v_gene: TRBV12-3/TRBV12-4; d_gene: TRBD1; j_gene: TRBJ1-2; abundance: -; CDR3nt: TGTGCCAGCAGCCTTGACAGGGTCTTTCCTTACACCTTC; CDR3aa: CASSLDRVFPYTF
v_gene: TRBV7-6; d_gene: -; j_gene: TRBJ2-3; abundance: -; CDR3nt: TGTGCCAGCAGCTTAGCGCGGTGGGCTAGCCCCAGCACAGATACGCAGTATTTT; CDR3aa: CASSLARWASPSTDTQYF
v_gene: TRBV21-1; d_gene: -; j_gene: TRBJ2-2; abundance: -; CDR3nt: TGTGCCAGCAGCAAAAGACAGTTCACCGGGGAGCTGTTTTTT; CDR3aa: CASSKRQFTGELFF
v_gene: TRBV6-6; d_gene: TRBD1; j_gene: TRBJ1-6; abundance: few; CDR3nt: TGTGCCAGCAGTTACGAGGGGACAGGGAATTCACCCCTCCACTTT; CDR3aa: CASSYEGTGNSPLHF
v_gene: TRBV11-2; d_gene: TRBD1; j_gene: TRBJ2-2; abundance: once; CDR3nt: TGTGCCAGCAGCTTGACAGGGGACACCGGGGAGCTGTTTTTT; CDR3aa: CASSLTGDTGELFF
v_gene: TRBV12-3/TRBV12-4; d_gene: -; j_gene: TRBJ1-2; abundance: -; CDR3nt: TGTGCCAGCAGTCCAGGGAACTATGGCTACACCTTC; CDR3aa: CASSPGNYGYTF
v_gene: TRBV12-3/TRBV12-4; d_gene: -; j_gene: TRBJ1-3; abundance: -; CDR3nt: TGTGCCAGCAGTTTAGGACAAAACACCATATATTTT; CDR3aa: CASSLGQNTIYF
v_gene: TRBV5-6; d_gene: -; j_gene: TRBJ1-2; abundance: -; CDR3nt: TGTGCCAGCAGCTTGCAAATAGCCGATTCTAACTATGGCTACACCTTC; CDR3aa: CASSLQIADSNYGYTF
v_gene: TRBV19; d_gene: -; j_gene: TRBJ1-1; abundance: few; CDR3nt: TGTGCCAGTAGTATAGAGCTCAGTCCCTACACTGAAGCTTTCTTT; CDR3aa: CASSIELSPYTEAFF
v_gene: TRBV11-3; d_gene: TRBD1; j_gene: TRBJ1-1; abundance: -; CDR3nt: TGTGCCAGCAGCCTGCCCAGAGGACAGGCGATGCCTTTCTTT; CDR3aa: CASSLPRGQAMPFF
v_gene: TRBV7-8; d_gene: TRBD1; j_gene: TRBJ2-3; abundance: -; CDR3nt: TGTGCCAGCAGCTTAGGTGGGCAGGGGGCAGCGGATACGCAGTATTTT; CDR3aa: CASSLGGQGAADTQYF
v_gene: TRBV28; d_gene: TRBD2; j_gene: TRBJ2-2; abundance: -; CDR3nt: TGTGCCAGCAGCCTAGCGGGGGGATACACCGGGGAGCTGTTTTTT; CDR3aa: CASSLAGGYTGELFF
v_gene: TRBV28; d_gene: -; j_gene: TRBJ1-5; abundance: -; CDR3nt: TGTGCCAGCAGTGACCTCGGCAGGCGACATAGCAATCAGCCCCAGCATTTT; CDR3aa: CASSDLGRRHSNQPQHF
v_gene: TRBV5-1; d_gene: -; j_gene: TRBJ2-7; abundance: once; CDR3nt: TGCGCCAGCAGCTTGGCAGGCGAGCAGTACTTC; CDR3aa: CASSLAGEQYF
v_gene: TRBV10-3; d_gene: TRBD1; j_gene: TRBJ2-1; abundance: -; CDR3nt: TGTGCCATCAGGCCGGGACAGGGGAATAATGAGCAGTTCTTC; CDR3aa: CAIRPGQGNNEQFF
v_gene: TRBV5-6; d_gene: TRBD1; j_gene: TRBJ1-2; abundance: -; CDR3nt: TGTGCCAGCAGCTTGGCATCCGGGACAGCCCTCCGGGGGGGCTACACCTTC; CDR3aa: CASSLASGTALRGGYTF
v_gene: TRBV27; d_gene: TRBD1; j_gene: TRBJ1-2; abundance: few; CDR3nt: TGTGCCAGCAGTTTACTGGTGGCAGGGGGTAACTATGGCTACACCTTC; CDR3aa: CASSLLVAGGNYGYTF
v_gene: TRBV2; d_gene: -; j_gene: TRBJ1-1; abundance: -; CDR3nt: TGTGCCAGCAGTGAGGGCGGGGGGACTGAAGCTTTCTTT; CDR3aa: CASSEGGGTEAFF
v_gene: TRBV7-8; d_gene: TRBD2; j_gene: TRBJ2-5; abundance: -; CDR3nt: TGTGCCAGCAGCCCGGGACTAGCGGTCGAGACCCAGTACTTC; CDR3aa: CASSPGLAVETQYF
v_gene: TRBV10-2; d_gene: TRBD2; j_gene: TRBJ2-2; abundance: -; CDR3nt: TGCGCCAGCAAGAAGGGAGGGCAGTACACCGGGGAGCTGTTTTTT; CDR3aa: CASKKGGQYTGELFF
v_gene: TRBV10-3; d_gene: -; j_gene: TRBJ2-3; abundance: -; CDR3nt: TGTGCCATCAGATCCTCACAAGGGCCGGGGGTCGCAGATACGCAGTATTTT; CDR3aa: CAIRSSQGPGVADTQYF
v_gene: TRBV5-6; d_gene: TRBD1; j_gene: TRBJ2-7; abundance: -; CDR3nt: TGTGCCAGCAGCTTGGCAGGGGGCGAGCAGTACTTC; CDR3aa: CASSLAGGEQYF
v_gene: TRBV28; d_gene: -; j_gene: TRBJ1-1; abundance: -; CDR3nt: TGTGCCAGCAGTCCGGAGTTTGTTAAAGCTTTCTTT; CDR3aa: CASSPEFVKAFF
v_gene: TRBV4-2; d_gene: -; j_gene: TRBJ1-1; abundance: once; CDR3nt: TGTGCCAGCAGCCAAGATCGGAGAGAAGCTTTCTTT; CDR3aa: CASSQDRREAFF
v_gene: TRBV5-1; d_gene: TRBD1; j_gene: TRBJ2-7; abundance: few; CDR3nt: TGCGCCAGCAGCGACAGGGGCGACGAGCAGTACTTC; CDR3aa: CASSDRGDEQYF